The entry below gives a single T cell receptor beta chain sequence along with its context. V lost 6 bases to trimming and J lost 4 bases, with 12 bases between them. Germline V gene sequence: CDR1 LGHDT, CDR2 YNNKEL (reference sequence). This CDR3 comprises 13 residues. The data were taken from a study of CD8 T cells in Susac syndrome. Reverse transcription of about 0.45 to 1 ug RNA was performed with random hexamers. In TCRdb, the immunoSEQ multiplex PCR reads were re-called with MiXCR into one record per CDR3 protein. The table includes some 150,000 distinct CDR3 sequences, about 94% detected once. The specimen sequenced was CD8+ T cells from PBMCs. The chain has TRBV3-1 and TRBJ1-2, with D maybe TRBD1 (5 bases). The origin of this receptor is a human donor with multiple sclerosis. The CDR3 region has the DNA TGTGCCAGCAGGGGGACGATGGCCTATGGCTACACCTTC. Translated, it gives CASRGTMAYGYTF.